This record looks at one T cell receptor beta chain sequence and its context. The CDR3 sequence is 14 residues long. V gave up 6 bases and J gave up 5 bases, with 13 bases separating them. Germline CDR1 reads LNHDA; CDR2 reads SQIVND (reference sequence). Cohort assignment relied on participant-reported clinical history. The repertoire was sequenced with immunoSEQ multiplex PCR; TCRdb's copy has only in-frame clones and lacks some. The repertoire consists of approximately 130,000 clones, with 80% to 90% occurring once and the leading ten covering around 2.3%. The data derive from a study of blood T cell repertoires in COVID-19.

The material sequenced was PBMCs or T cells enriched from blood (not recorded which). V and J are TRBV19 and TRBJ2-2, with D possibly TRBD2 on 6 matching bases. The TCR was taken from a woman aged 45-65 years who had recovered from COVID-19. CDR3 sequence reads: CASSLGRGTGELFF. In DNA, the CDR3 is TGTGCCAGTAGCCTCGGCCGGGGGACCGGGGAGCTGTTTTTT.